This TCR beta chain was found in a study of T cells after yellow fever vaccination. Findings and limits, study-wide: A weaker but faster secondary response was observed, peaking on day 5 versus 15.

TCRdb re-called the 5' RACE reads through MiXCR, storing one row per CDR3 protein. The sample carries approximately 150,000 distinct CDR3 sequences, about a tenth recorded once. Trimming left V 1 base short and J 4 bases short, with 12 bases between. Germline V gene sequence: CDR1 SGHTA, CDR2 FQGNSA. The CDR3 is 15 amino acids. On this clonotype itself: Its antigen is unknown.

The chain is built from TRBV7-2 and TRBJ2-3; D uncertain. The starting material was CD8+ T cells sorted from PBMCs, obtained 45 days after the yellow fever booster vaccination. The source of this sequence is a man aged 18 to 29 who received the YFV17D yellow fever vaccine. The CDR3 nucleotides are TGTGCCAGCAGCTTAGGAACGGCTTGGGCAGATACGCAGTATTTT. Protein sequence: CASSLGTAWADTQYF.